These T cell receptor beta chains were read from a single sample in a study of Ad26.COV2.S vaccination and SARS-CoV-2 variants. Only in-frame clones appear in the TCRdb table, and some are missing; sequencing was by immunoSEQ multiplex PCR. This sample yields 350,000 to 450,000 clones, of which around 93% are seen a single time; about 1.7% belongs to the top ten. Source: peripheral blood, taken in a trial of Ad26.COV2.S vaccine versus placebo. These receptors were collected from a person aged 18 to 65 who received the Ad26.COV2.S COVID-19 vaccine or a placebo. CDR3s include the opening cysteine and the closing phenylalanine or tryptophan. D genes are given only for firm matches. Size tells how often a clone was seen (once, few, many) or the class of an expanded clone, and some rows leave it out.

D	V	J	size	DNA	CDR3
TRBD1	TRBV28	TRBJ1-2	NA	TGTGCCAGCAGCCCGCCGGGACAGGGGAATTTGTATGGCTACACCTTC	CASSPPGQGNLYGYTF
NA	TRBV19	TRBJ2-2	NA	TGTGCCAGTAGGCCTGCCGGGTCCCCGGGCACCGGGGAGCTGTTTTTT	CASRPAGSPGTGELFF
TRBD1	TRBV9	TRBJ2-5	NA	TGTGCCAGCAGCCCGGGACAGGGAGAGACCCAGTACTTC	CASSPGQGETQYF
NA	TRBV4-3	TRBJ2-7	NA	TGCGCCAGCAGCCAAAATCAAGGGATGGGGGTTATCGAAGAGCAGTACTTC	CASSQNQGMGVIEEQYF
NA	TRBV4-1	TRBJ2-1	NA	TGCGCCAGCAGCCAGGGTTTCGGGGAGCACTACAATGAGCAGTTCTTC	CASSQGFGEHYNEQFF
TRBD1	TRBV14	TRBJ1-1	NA	TGTGCCAGCAGCCAATGGACAGGGTTCGACCAAGCTTTCTTT	CASSQWTGFDQAFF
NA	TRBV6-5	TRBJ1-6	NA	TGTGCCAGCAGTTACGGCAGCTCCTATAATTCACCCCTCCACTTT	CASSYGSSYNSPLHF
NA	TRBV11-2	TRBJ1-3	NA	TGTGCCAGCAGCTTAGGTCGACCTAGTGACACCATATATTTT	CASSLGRPSDTIYF
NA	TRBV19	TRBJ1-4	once	TGTGCCAGTAGTACACGGCTTCAACCGACAAAAACCAATGAAAAACTGTTTTTT	CASSTRLQPTKTNEKLFF
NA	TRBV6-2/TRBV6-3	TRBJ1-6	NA	TGTGCCAGCAGTTACGGCAGGGCGGGGTTTTCACCCCTCCACTTT	CASSYGRAGFSPLHF
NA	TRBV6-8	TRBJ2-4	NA	TGTGCCAGCAGTTATCCGTTCCACGCGGTTTCCAAAAACATTCAGTACTTC	CASSYPFHAVSKNIQYF
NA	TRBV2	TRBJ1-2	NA	TGTGCCAGCAGTGGGTACGGGGGCGACTATGGCTACACCTTC	CASSGYGGDYGYTF
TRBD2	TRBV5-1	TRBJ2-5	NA	TGCGCCAGCAGCTCAGGACTAGCGGGTGTTATTGAGACCCAGTACTTC	CASSSGLAGVIETQYF
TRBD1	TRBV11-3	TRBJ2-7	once	TGTGCCAGCAGCTTAGTACGAGGGACAGGGCCTCACGAGCAGTACTTC	CASSLVRGTGPHEQYF
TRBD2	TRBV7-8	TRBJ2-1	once	TGTGCCAGCAGCTCGCTGAGGCCTGGCGGGGGGGCAAAGGAGCAGTTCTTC	CASSSLRPGGGAKEQFF
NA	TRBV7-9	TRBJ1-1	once	TGTGCCAGCACCACATTCTTGGGAGGGGACACTGAAGCTTTCTTT	CASTTFLGGDTEAFF
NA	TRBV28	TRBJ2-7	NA	TGTGCCAGCAGTTTAACCGGGACTGACGACGAGCAGTACTTC	CASSLTGTDDEQYF
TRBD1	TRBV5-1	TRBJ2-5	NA	TGCGCCAGCAGCTTGTTACAGGGGGGACTCCAAGAGACCCAGTACTTC	CASSLLQGGLQETQYF
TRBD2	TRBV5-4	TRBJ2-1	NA	TGTGCCAGCAGGGGACTAAACAATGAGCAGTTCTTC	CASRGLNNEQFF
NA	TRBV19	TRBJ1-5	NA	TGTGCCAGTAGTATAGGATCCTGGGGACCGGAGGTCCCTACTCAGCCCCAGCATTTT	CASSIGSWGPEVPTQPQHF
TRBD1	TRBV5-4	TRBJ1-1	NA	TGTGCCAGCAGCCCCGACAGGGGGCGGAAGAGTGAAGCTTTCTTT	CASSPDRGRKSEAFF
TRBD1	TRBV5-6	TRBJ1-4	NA	TGTGCCAGCAGCTTCGGGACAGGGGCGTCAACTAATGAAAAACTGTTTTTT	CASSFGTGASTNEKLFF
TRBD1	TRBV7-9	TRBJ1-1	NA	TGTGCCAGCAGCCAAGCGGGACAGGTGAACACTGAAGCTTTCTTT	CASSQAGQVNTEAFF
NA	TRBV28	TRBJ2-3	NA	TGTGCCAGCATCCCGAGGGGGAGCACAGATACGCAGTATTTT	CASIPRGSTDTQYF
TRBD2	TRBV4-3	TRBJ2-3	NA	TGCGCCAGCAGCCAAGGTTTGACTAGCGGGGCAGATACGCAGTATTTT	CASSQGLTSGADTQYF
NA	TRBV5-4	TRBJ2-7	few	TGTGCCAGCAGCGTAGGGAGTTACGAGCAGTACTTC	CASSVGSYEQYF
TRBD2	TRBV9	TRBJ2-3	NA	TGTGCCAGCAGCGTAGCTCAGCGGGGGGATACGCAGTATTTT	CASSVAQRGDTQYF
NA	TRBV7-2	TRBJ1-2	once	TGTGCCAGCAGCGTTAGATTCCGGGGTTTTGGCTACACCTTC	CASSVRFRGFGYTF
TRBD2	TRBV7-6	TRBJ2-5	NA	TGTGCCAGCAGCTTAGCGCTAAGCGGGGGGCACCAAGAGACCCAGTACTTC	CASSLALSGGHQETQYF
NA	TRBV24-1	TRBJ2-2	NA	TGTGCCACCAGTGATTGGCAAACAAGGCTCCCAACCGGGGAGCTGTTTTTT	CATSDWQTRLPTGELFF
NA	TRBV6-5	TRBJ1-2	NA	TGTGCCAGCAGTTACTCGTCGGGGGGCTACACCTTC	CASSYSSGGYTF
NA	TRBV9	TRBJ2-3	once	TGTGCCAGCAGCGTAGCTACTAGCACCCTTCGCACAGATACGCAGTATTTT	CASSVATSTLRTDTQYF
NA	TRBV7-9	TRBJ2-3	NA	TGTGCCAGCAGCTCTATGGGCAGGTCTAGCACAGATACGCAGTATTTT	CASSSMGRSSTDTQYF
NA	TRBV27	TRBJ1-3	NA	TGTGCCAGCAGTGAGAGGGGGGCTGGAAACACCATATATTTT	CASSERGAGNTIYF
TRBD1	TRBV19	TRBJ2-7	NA	TGTGCCAGTAGTAGAGGGGGCACAACTGATCAGTACTTC	CASSRGGTTDQYF
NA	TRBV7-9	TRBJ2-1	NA	TGTGCCAGCAGCTCTGGATGGGGGAGTGAGCAGTTCTTC	CASSSGWGSEQFF
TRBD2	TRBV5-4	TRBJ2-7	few	TGTGCCAGCAGCTTCGGACTAGTCAACGAGCAGTACTTC	CASSFGLVNEQYF
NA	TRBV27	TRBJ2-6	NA	TGTGCCAGCAGTTTCAGCTTCTCTGGGGCCAACGTCCTGACTTTC	CASSFSFSGANVLTF
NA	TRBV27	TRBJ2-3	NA	TGTGCCAGCAGTTTATTCTCAGGGGCCGATACGCAGTATTTT	CASSLFSGADTQYF
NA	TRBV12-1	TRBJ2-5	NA	TGTGCCAGCACCGGGACCCCGGGGACCCAGTACTTC	CASTGTPGTQYF
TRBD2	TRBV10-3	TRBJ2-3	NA	TGTGCCATCAGTGTACTAGCGGGTACGCAGTATTTT	CAISVLAGTQYF
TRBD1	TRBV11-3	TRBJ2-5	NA	TGTGCCAGCACCCATACCCCACAGGGGGCAGGGACCCAGTACTTC	CASTHTPQGAGTQYF
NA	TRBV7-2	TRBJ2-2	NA	TGTGCCAGCAGCTTCGTCCGGGGAGGCACCGGGGAGCTGTTTTTT	CASSFVRGGTGELFF
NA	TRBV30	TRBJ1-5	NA	TGTGCCTGGAGTGTATCAGGATTGTTGGACAATCAGCCCCAGCATTTT	CAWSVSGLLDNQPQHF
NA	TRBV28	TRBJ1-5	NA	TGTGCCAGCAGACTGGTTGGGGTTCAGCCCCAGCATTTT	CASRLVGVQPQHF
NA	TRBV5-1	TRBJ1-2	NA	TGCGCCAGCAGCCCGGAGGGTGTGCAGGGGATTTATGGCTACACCTTC	CASSPEGVQGIYGYTF
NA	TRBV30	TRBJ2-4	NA	TGTGCCTGGGGGGTAGGCTGGGGAAAGGGCAAAAACATTCAGTACTTC	CAWGVGWGKGKNIQYF